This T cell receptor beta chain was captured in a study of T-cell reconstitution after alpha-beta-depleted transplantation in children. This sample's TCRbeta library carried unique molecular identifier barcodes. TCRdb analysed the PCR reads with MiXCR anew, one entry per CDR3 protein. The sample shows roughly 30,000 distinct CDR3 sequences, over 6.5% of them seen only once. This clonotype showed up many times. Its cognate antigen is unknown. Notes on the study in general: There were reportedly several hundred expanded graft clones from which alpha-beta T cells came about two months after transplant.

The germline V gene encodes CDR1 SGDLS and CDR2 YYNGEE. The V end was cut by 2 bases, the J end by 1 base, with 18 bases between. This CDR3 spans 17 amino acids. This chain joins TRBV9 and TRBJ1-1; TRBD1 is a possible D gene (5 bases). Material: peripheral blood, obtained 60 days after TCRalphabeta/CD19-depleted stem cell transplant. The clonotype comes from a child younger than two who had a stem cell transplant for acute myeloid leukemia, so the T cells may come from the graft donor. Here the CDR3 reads CASSVPTTDPKNTEAFF. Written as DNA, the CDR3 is TGTGCCAGCAGCGTCCCCACGACAGATCCTAAGAACACTGAAGCTTTCTTT. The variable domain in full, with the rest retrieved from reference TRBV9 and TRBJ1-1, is DSGVTQTPKHLITATGQRVTLRCSPRSGDLSVYWYQQSLDQGLQFLIQYYNGEERAKGNILERFSAQQFPDLHSELNLSSLELGDSALYFCASSVPTTDPKNTEAFFGQGTRLTVV.